These 16 T cell receptor beta chains were all obtained from the same sample, sequenced in a study of cytomegalovirus exposure and HLA in healthy donors. PCR amplification relied on 60 Vbeta primers (plus 13 Jbeta primers). The repertoire was sequenced with immunoSEQ multiplex PCR; TCRdb's copy has only in-frame clones and lacks some. The data hold roughly 100,000 clones, with around 70% observed a single time. The sequenced sample consisted of PBMCs. The source of these receptors is a man aged 35 to 55 in good health and CMV-seronegative.

The rearrangement uses TRBV7-2 and TRBJ2-3; the match to TRBD2 covers 11 bases. The V segment lost 7 bases and the J segment 6 bases; nucleotides outside the gene matches: 9. CDR3 length equals 15 residues. Per germline, CDR1 SGHTA and CDR2 FQGNSA. In nucleotides, the CDR3 is TGTGCCAGCATACAACTAGCGGGAGTCGGGGATACGCAGTATTTT. Translated: CASIQLAGVGDTQYF.

V usage is TRBV18 and J usage is TRBJ1-2; unclear D gene. The CDR3 sequence is 13 residues long. Germline values: CDR1 KGHSH, CDR2 LQKENI. Trimming left V 3 bases short and J 6 bases short, with 11 bases between. CDR3: CASSPASSDGYTF. CDR3 sequence (DNA): TGTGCCAGCTCACCGGCTAGCAGTGATGGCTACACCTTC.

This chain uses TRBV6-5 with TRBJ2-7, with 10 positions matching TRBD2. J lost 2 bases, V lost 6 bases, and 7 bases had no gene match. The germline V gene encodes CDR1 MNHEY and CDR2 SVGAGI. The CDR3 has 15 residues. The chain's CDR3 is CASSFGTSVTYEQYF. In DNA form, the CDR3 reads TGTGCCAGCAGCTTTGGGACTAGCGTTACCTACGAGCAGTACTTC.

The chain recombines TRBV19 with TRBJ2-1; 8 bases align to TRBD2. The CDR3 is 17 amino acids. Trimming took 2 bases from V and 8 from J; bases not matched to a gene: 14. The V gene's germline CDR1 is LNHDA and CDR2 SQIVND (reference sequence). CDR3 sequence (DNA): TGTGCCAGTAGTATAACTAGCTGGAGCGGGAGCAGGGATGAGCAGTTCTTC. Amino acids: CASSITSWSGSRDEQFF.

This sequence joins TRBV19 and TRBJ2-7; 7 bases fit TRBD2. In germline, CDR1 is LNHDA, CDR2 SQIVND (reference sequence). V shed 6 bases and J 0 bases; nucleotides not matched to a gene: 8. This CDR3 is 15 amino acids long. The CDR3 loop reads CASSVPSGGSYEQYF. The CDR3 DNA reads TGTGCCAGTAGCGTACCTAGCGGAGGCTCCTACGAGCAGTACTTC.

The chain joins TRBV5-4 to TRBJ2-7; tentative D call: TRBD2 (5 bases). The CDR3 covers 12 residues. Germline V gene lookup returns CDR1 SGHNT and CDR2 YYREEE (reference sequence). Trimming cost V 4 bases and J 7 bases, with 12 bases left between them. The CDR3 DNA reads as TGTGCCAGCAGCACCGCCCGGGGAGAGCAGTACTTC. As protein: CASSTARGEQYF.

This chain links TRBV7-9 with TRBJ1-4; D might be TRBD1 (5 bases). Trimming pared 1 base from V and 7 bases from J, leaving 13 bases between. CDR3 size: 15 residues. The V gene's germline CDR1 is SEHNR and CDR2 FQNEAQ (reference sequence). CDR3 bases: TGTGCCAGCAGCTTAGTCGGGCAGGGAAGTGAAAAACTGTTTTTT. Translated: CASSLVGQGSEKLFF.

The J gene is TRBJ2-7, the V gene TRBV5-1, with TRBD2 as a possible D gene (5 bases). V gave up 0 bases and J gave up 4 bases, with 14 bases separating them. The germline V gene has CDR1 SGHRS and CDR2 YFSETQ. The CDR3 covers 15 residues. The CDR3: CASSLVAGSGYEQYF. Here the CDR3 DNA reads TGCGCCAGCAGCTTGGTCGCGGGTTCGGGTTACGAGCAGTACTTC.

The rearrangement links TRBV6-5 to TRBJ2-5; 10 nucleotides line up with TRBD2. The assigned J gene may be wrong: the sequence end matches TRBJ2-7 better. The germline V gene has CDR1 MNHEY and CDR2 SVGAGI. This CDR3 spans 13 amino acids. Here the CDR3 reads CASSRLAGYEQYF. In DNA form, the CDR3 reads TGTGCCAGCAGCCGACTAGCGGGCTACGAGCAGTACTTC.

This chain uses TRBV7-9 with TRBJ2-7; a possible D gene is TRBD2 (5 bases). Germline V gene sequence: CDR1 SEHNR, CDR2 FQNEAQ (reference sequence). The CDR3 is 15 residues long. The V end was cut by 5 bases, the J end by 1 base, with 15 bases between. Written as DNA, the CDR3 is TGTGCCAGCAGCCCCCGGGATATTGATTCCTACGAGCAGTACTTC. This gives the protein CASSPRDIDSYEQYF.

V usage is TRBV7-2 and J usage is TRBJ2-1; 9 bases align to TRBD2. From germline, CDR1 is SGHTA and CDR2 FQGNSA. V dropped 1 base and J dropped 4; count of bases not matched to a gene: 5. The CDR3 is 16 amino acids. CDR3 bases: TGTGCCAGCAGCTTAGGTTCGGGACTAGCATACAATGAGCAGTTCTTC. Protein sequence: CASSLGSGLAYNEQFF.

V and J are TRBV7-2 and TRBJ2-7; 7 bases are shared with TRBD1. CDR3 size: 16 residues. Germline V gene data show CDR1 as SGHTA and CDR2 as FQGNSA. V was clipped by 1 base and J by 3 bases; unmatched bases: 9. In DNA form, the CDR3 reads TGTGCCAGCAGCTTAGGGCCCTTAAACAGGGGCTACGAGCAGTACTTC. Encoded protein: CASSLGPLNRGYEQYF.

This chain uses TRBV27 with TRBJ1-5; D possibly corresponds to TRBD1 (5 bases). Germline V CDR1 and CDR2: MNHEY, SMNVEV (reference sequence). The CDR3 loop spans 13 amino acids. Trimming removed 2 bases from V and 7 bases from J, with 9 bases in between. The CDR3 loop reads CASSLRGRQPQHF. The CDR3 nucleotides read TGTGCCAGCAGTTTAAGGGGAAGGCAGCCCCAGCATTTT.

The chain recombines TRBV28 with TRBJ2-4; no reliable D call. Trimming took off 6 bases at V and 7 bases at J, with 10 bases between the two ends. CDR1 and CDR2 from the germline V gene are MDHEN and SYDVKM. This CDR3 is 12 amino acids long. The CDR3 nucleotides read TGTGCCAGCAGCTCCCCCGGTAACATTCAGTACTTC. Residues: CASSSPGNIQYF.

The chain joins TRBV21-1 to TRBJ2-1; TRBD1 is the table's D call and was not checked against the DNA. TRBV21-1 is a listed pseudogene. This CDR3 has 16 amino acids. This chain's CDR3 is CASSKAHEGTGDEQFF. The CDR3 bases are TGTGCCAGCAGCAAAGCGCATGAGGGGACAGGAGATGAGCAGTTCTTC.

Comments on this clone: The junction and the germline gene differ at one end; a read error may be behind it. The gene calls are TRBV7-6 and TRBJ1-5; D is ambiguous. Germline lookup yields CDR1 SGHVS and CDR2 FNYEAQ. The CDR3 consists of 13 residues. The CDR3 reads CASSLDSNQLQHF. The CDR3 coding sequence is TGTGCCAGCAGCTTAGATAGCAATCAGCTCCAGCATTTT. Variable domain in full (rest from reference TRBV7-6 and TRBJ1-5): GAGVSQSPRYKVTKRGQDVALRCDPISGHVSLYWYRQALGQGPEFLTYFNYEAQQDKSGLPNDRFSAERPEGSISTLTIQRTEQRDSAMYRCASSLDSNQLQHFGDGTRLSIL.